This T cell receptor beta chain derives from a study of T-cell reconstitution after alpha-beta-depleted transplantation in children. CDR1 MDHEN and CDR2 SYDVKM come from the germline V gene. V shed 8 bases, J shed 1 base, and the junction held 8 bases outside the gene matches. The CDR3 covers 17 residues. Unique molecular identifiers were incorporated during preparation of the TCRbeta library. TCRdb processed the PCR reads anew with MiXCR; each CDR3 protein has one entry. Of 350,000 to 450,000 distinct CDR3 sequences in the sample, more than 10% are singletons; the top ten hold roughly 4.3%. Here the sequenced sample was PBMCs, taken from the stem cell graft. The chain couples TRBV28 to TRBJ2-6; TRBD1 matches at 10 bases. The clonotype comes from a human donor who donated a stem cell graft to a child with Fanconi anemia. The CDR3 spells CASLPGQGTSGANVLTF. CDR3 sequence (DNA): TGTGCCAGCTTACCGGGACAGGGGACATCTGGGGCCAACGTCCTGACTTTC.